The entry that follows covers one T cell receptor (beta chain) sequence. Its cognate antigen is unknown. The CDR3 spans 16 residues. CDR1 is SGDLS and CDR2 is YYNGEE in the germline V gene. V was pared by 4 bases and J by 8 bases, with 11 bases of the junction left unmatched. Repertoires were generated with immunoSEQ multiplex PCR, while TCRdb's copy carries only in-frame clones and drops some. In the table there are about 19,000 clones, roughly 80% of which are singletons. The data stem from a study of graft-versus-host responses after intestinal transplantation. Findings and caveats of the study: Some GvH clones appeared in ileal mucosa or blood before recipient bone marrow.

The sample was PBMCs, taken 14 days after transplant. V usage is TRBV9 and J usage is TRBJ2-1; 11 bases are a match to TRBD2. The clonotype comes from a human patient who received an intestinal transplant, so some T cells may come from the graft donor. The CDR3 here is CASSPQPSGRRDEQFF. DNA of the CDR3: TGTGCCAGCAGCCCCCAGCCTAGCGGGAGGCGCGATGAGCAGTTCTTC.